Listed here is a single T cell receptor (beta chain). TCRdb's copy holds only in-frame clones and misses some; the assay was immunoSEQ multiplex PCR. The table has approximately 740,000 clones, 80% to 95% seen once. This entry comes from a study of shared clonotypes between healthy human individuals. The CDR3 loop spans 14 amino acids. The ends were cut back, 7 bases at V and 7 bases at J, with 17 bases in the middle. Per germline, CDR1 LNHDA and CDR2 SQIVND (reference sequence). Terminally differentiated effector memory CD45RA+ cells were left out of the naive CD8 fraction, which was CD45RO-negative and positively selected for CCR7.

The specimen sequenced was naive CD8+ T cells sorted from blood. This sequence was found in a man aged 25-45 years in good health. V usage is TRBV19 and J usage is TRBJ2-1; perhaps TRBD2 as D (6 bases). The CDR3 spells CASMGGKGKNEQFF. The CDR3 bases are TGTGCCAGTATGGGCGGGAAGGGTAAGAATGAGCAGTTCTTC.